The T cell receptor (beta chain) described here comes from a study of blood T cell repertoires in COVID-19. CDR3 size: 14 residues. Between the trimmed V and J ends, which lost 6 bases and 0 bases, there was a span of 9 bases. Germline-derived CDR1 and CDR2 are SGHTA and FQGTGA. Here immunoSEQ multiplex PCR was the method, and the copy in TCRdb shows in-frame clones only, minus some. This table has just under 45,000 clones, approximately 88% appearing once. The rearrangement links TRBV7-3 to TRBJ2-4; D remains ambiguous. This TCR came from a woman aged 40 to 50 with acute or convalescent COVID-19. The sequenced sample consisted of peripheral blood. As DNA, the CDR3 is TGTGCCAGCAGACCTCCAGTAGCCAAAAACATTCAGTACTTC. Amino acid sequence: CASRPPVAKNIQYF.